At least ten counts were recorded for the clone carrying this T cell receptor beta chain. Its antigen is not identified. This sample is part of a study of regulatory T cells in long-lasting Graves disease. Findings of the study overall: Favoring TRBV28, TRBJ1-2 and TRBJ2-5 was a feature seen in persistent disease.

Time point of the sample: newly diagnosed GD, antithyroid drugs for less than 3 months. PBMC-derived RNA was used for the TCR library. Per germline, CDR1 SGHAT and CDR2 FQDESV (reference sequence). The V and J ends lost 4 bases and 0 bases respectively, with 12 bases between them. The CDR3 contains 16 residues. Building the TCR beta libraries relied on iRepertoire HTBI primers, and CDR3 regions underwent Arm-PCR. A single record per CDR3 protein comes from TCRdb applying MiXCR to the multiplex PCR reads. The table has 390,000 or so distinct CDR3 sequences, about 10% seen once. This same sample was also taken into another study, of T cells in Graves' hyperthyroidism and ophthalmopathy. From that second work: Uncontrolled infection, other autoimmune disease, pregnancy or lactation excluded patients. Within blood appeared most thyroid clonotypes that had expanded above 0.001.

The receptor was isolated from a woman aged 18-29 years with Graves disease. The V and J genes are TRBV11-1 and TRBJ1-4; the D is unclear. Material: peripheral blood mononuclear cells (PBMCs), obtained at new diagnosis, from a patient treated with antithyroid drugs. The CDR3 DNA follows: TGTGCCAGCAGCTACGCGGCAAGTTCAACTAATGAAAAACTGTTTTTT. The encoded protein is CASSYAASSTNEKLFF.